This paragraph reports one T cell receptor beta chain. Its antigen is currently unknown. The data were taken from a study of cytomegalovirus exposure and HLA in healthy donors. Researchers ran the PCR with 60 Vbeta and 13 Jbeta primers. The authors' processing: There were about 80 million unique TCR beta chains by a later count, and approximately 12 million of them were shared. This table comes from immunoSEQ multiplex PCR, and its TCRdb copy is limited to in-frame clones, with some not included. V, J and clone size reflect that table, while D and trimming were determined from the DNA. The repertoire shows more than 200,000 clones; the top ten hold about 1%. The CDR3 length is 13 residues. Germline V CDR1 and CDR2: SGDLS, YYNGEE. V lost 6 bases and J 12 bases, leaving 20 bases between the germline ends. The study's findings and limits: A later analysis appeared to link common viral pathogens to several of the most significant clusters. Reported performance of the classifier showed diagnosis of cytomegalovirus status with high specificity and sensitivity. CMV serostatus was the sole immune exposure information available.

The specimen sequenced was PBMCs. This chain joins TRBV9 and TRBJ2-3; D is possibly TRBD2 (5 bases). The sequence derives from a young woman in good health and CMV-seropositive. The CDR3 here is CASNLEGVTPQYF. The CDR3 DNA reads TGTGCCAGCAACCTAGAGGGTGTGACTCCCCAGTATTTT.